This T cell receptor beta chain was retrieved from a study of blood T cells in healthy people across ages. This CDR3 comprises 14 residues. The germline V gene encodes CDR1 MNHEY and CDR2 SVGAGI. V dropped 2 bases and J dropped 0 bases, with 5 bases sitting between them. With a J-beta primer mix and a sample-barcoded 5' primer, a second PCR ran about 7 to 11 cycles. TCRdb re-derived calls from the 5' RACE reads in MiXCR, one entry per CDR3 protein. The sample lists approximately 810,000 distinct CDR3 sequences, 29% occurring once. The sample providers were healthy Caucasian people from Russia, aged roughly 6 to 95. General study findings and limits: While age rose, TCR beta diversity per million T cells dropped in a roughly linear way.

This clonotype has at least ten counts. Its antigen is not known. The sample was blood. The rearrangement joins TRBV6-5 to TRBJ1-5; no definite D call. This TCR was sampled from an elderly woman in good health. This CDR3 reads CASSYTFSNQPQHF. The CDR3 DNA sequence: TGTGCCAGCAGTTACACATTTAGCAATCAGCCCCAGCATTTT.